This T cell receptor (beta chain) was recovered during a study of Ad26.COV2.S vaccination and SARS-CoV-2 variants. Using immunoSEQ multiplex PCR, the repertoire was profiled, and TCRdb retains in-frame clones only, with some absent. The sample gives fewer than 500,000 clones, over 75% of which show up once; 9% to 15% is in the top ten. Stated treatment: 15 to 20 received Ad26.COV2.S at low or high dose, single or two shots; several received placebo; per-sample allocation not given. Repertoires come from day 63 after the first vaccine or placebo injection. The individual, an adult aged 18-55 years, was a donor in Boston. The V gene's germline CDR1 is SGHNT and CDR2 YENEEA. Between the trimmed V and J ends, which lost 5 bases and 5 bases, there was a span of 15 bases. CDR3 length: 14 amino acids.

This TCR came from a person between 18 and 65 years old who received the Ad26.COV2.S COVID-19 vaccine or a placebo. Sequences were derived from peripheral blood, sampled in a trial of Ad26.COV2.S vaccine versus placebo. The genes are TRBV11-3 and TRBJ2-5, with D possibly called TRBD1 or TRBD2 (7 bases each). This CDR3 is CASSPGGDAETQYF. The CDR3 DNA follows: TGTGCCAGCAGCCCAGGGGGGGATGCGGAGACCCAGTACTTC.